Listed here are 14 T cell receptor beta chains from one sample, sequenced in a study of T cell repertoires in cytomegalovirus infection. MiXCR, applied by TCRdb to the reads, yields one record per CDR3 protein. The sample has 500,000 to 600,000 distinct CDR3 sequences, about 15% seen once. The sample was CD8+ T cells from PBMCs. The receptors here all came from a human donor in good health (CMV status not recorded). Some clones in this sample may be carry-over from other donors' samples.

This chain connects TRBV4-1 to TRBJ2-7, with 12 positions matching TRBD2. The CDR3 runs to 15 residues. Germline V lookup: CDR1 MGHRA, CDR2 YSYEKL. V lost 4 bases and J lost 2; bases outside the gene matches: 3. This chain's CDR3 is CASSPTSGGTYEQYF. CDR3 bases: TGCGCCAGCAGCCCTACTAGCGGGGGGACCTACGAGCAGTACTTC.

This clonotype was seen many times. This chain links TRBV7-2 with TRBJ1-2; a possible D gene is TRBD1 (5 bases). The germline gives CDR1 SGHTA, CDR2 FQGNSA. The CDR3 runs to 13 residues. The V and J ends lost 6 bases and 5 bases respectively, with 13 bases between them. In DNA form, the CDR3 reads TGTGCCAGCAGGACAGCATTGGGGTATGGCTACACCTTC. As protein: CASRTALGYGYTF.

The J gene is TRBJ2-1, the V gene TRBV3-1; the D gene is possibly TRBD2 (6 bases). The V gene lost 4 bases and the J gene lost 8 bases, with 12 bases spanning the gap. There are 13 residues in the CDR3. The V gene's germline CDR1 is LGHDT and CDR2 YNNKEL (reference sequence). CDR3 region: CASSPDIADEQFF. In DNA form, the CDR3 reads TGTGCCAGCAGCCCCGATATAGCGGATGAGCAGTTCTTC.

This clonotype came up a few times. The chain carries TRBV7-9 and TRBJ1-6; the match to TRBD1 covers 8 bases. The CDR3 spans 14 residues. V shed 5 bases and J 10 bases; nucleotides not matched to a gene: 7. Germline V gene data show CDR1 as SEHNR and CDR2 as FQNEAQ (reference sequence). The CDR3 DNA sequence: TGTGCCAGCAGCCTCACAGGGGGACCCTCACCCCTCCACTTT. Translated, it gives CASSLTGGPSPLHF.

V is TRBV7-6 and J is TRBJ1-2; TRBD1 matches at 7 bases. The CDR3 runs 16 residues. Germline lookup yields CDR1 SGHVS and CDR2 FNYEAQ. The junction had 13 bases not matched to a gene; V was cut back by 5 bases and J by 4 bases. The CDR3 spells CASSQGFGTELYGYTF. Here the CDR3 DNA reads TGTGCCAGCAGCCAGGGGTTCGGGACAGAACTCTATGGCTACACCTTC.

This clonotype was recorded a few times. This sequence joins TRBV15 and TRBJ2-2; D is perhaps TRBD2 (6 bases). CDR1 and CDR2 (germline): LNHNV, YYDKDF (reference sequence). The CDR3 spans 14 residues. V was shortened by 1 base and J by 3 bases, with 6 bases between the two germline ends. CDR3 nucleotides: TGTGCCACCAGCAGAGTAGCGGACACCGGGGAGCTGTTTTTT. Translation: CATSRVADTGELFF.

This clonotype was counted a single time. Since a much larger clone is just one base distant, this may be a read error. The rearrangement joins TRBV28 to TRBJ2-5; 8 nucleotides match TRBD1. CDR1 is MDHEN, CDR2 SYDVKM, per germline. CDR3 length: 16 residues. In DNA, the CDR3 is TGTGTCAGCTCCGAGCCCTCGGACAGGGCCCGGGGGACCCAGTACTTC. It codes for CVSSEPSDRARGTQYF.

This clonotype has a handful of counts. The gene calls are TRBV20-1 and TRBJ2-7, with 7 bases fitting TRBD1. CDR1 is DFQATT, CDR2 SNEGSKA, per germline (reference sequence). V gave up 6 bases and J gave up 3 bases; unmatched junction bases: 11. The CDR3 is 14 residues long. The CDR3 here is CSAPYWDRNYEQYF. The CDR3 DNA sequence: TGCAGTGCACCTTACTGGGACAGAAACTACGAGCAGTACTTC.

Only a few counts were recorded for this clonotype. The V and J genes are TRBV27 and TRBJ2-5; a weak D match, TRBD1 (6 bases). Germline lookup yields CDR1 MNHEY and CDR2 SMNVEV (reference sequence). This CDR3 contains 14 residues. The V end was cut by 1 base, the J end by 2 bases, with 8 bases between. The CDR3 nucleotides read TGTGCCAGCAGTTTATGGCAGGGGCAAGAGACCCAGTACTTC. Translating it yields CASSLWQGQETQYF.

CDR3 in amino acids: CASSFSDRVSNQPQHF. In DNA, the CDR3 is TGTGCCAGCAGTTTCTCAGACAGGGTTAGCAATCAGCCCCAGCATTTT. The chain is built from TRBV28 and TRBJ1-5; TRBD1 matches 7 bases. Germline loops: CDR1 MDHEN, CDR2 SYDVKM. V was pared by 3 bases and J by 0 bases, with 5 bases of the junction left unmatched. This CDR3 spans 16 amino acids.

On this clonotype: Since no conserved phenylalanine or tryptophan closes the CDR3, a read error is the likely cause. The chain combines TRBV6-1 with TRBJ1-5; D not certain. The CDR3 length is 18 residues. Germline assignment: CDR1 MNHNS and CDR2 SASEGT. The V and J ends lost 0 bases and 3 bases respectively, with 18 bases between them. The CDR3 region has the DNA TGTGCCAGCAGTGAAGCCCCCGCTAGGGCACCGATCAATCAGCCCCAGCATTTA. Its translation is CASSEAPARAPINQPQHL.

The chain employs TRBV27 and TRBJ2-1; 12 nucleotides line up with TRBD2. Germline CDR1 MNHEY, CDR2 SMNVEV (reference sequence). CDR3 size: 16 residues. V shed 7 bases and J 8 bases; nucleotides not matched to a gene: 12. Here the CDR3 DNA reads TGTGCCAGCACCTTACAGACTAGCGGGAGCTTGCATGAGCAGTTCTTC. Amino acid sequence: CASTLQTSGSLHEQFF.

The chain carries TRBV11-3 and TRBJ2-1; 8 bases agree with TRBD2. Germline V CDR1 and CDR2: SGHNT, YENEEA. The J segment lost 3 bases and the V segment lost 5 bases, leaving 6 bases of the junction unmatched. The CDR3 runs 15 residues. CDR3: CASSPGGDIYNEQFF. CDR3 bases: TGTGCCAGCAGCCCCGGGGGGGACATCTACAATGAGCAGTTCTTC.

The chain employs TRBV28 and TRBJ1-2; no clear D. Germline V gives CDR1 MDHEN, CDR2 SYDVKM. This CDR3 has 12 residues. Trimming took 7 bases from V and 3 from J, leaving 9 bases between them. CDR3 residues: CASINRDYGYTF. The CDR3 nucleotides read TGTGCCAGCATTAATAGGGACTATGGCTACACCTTC.